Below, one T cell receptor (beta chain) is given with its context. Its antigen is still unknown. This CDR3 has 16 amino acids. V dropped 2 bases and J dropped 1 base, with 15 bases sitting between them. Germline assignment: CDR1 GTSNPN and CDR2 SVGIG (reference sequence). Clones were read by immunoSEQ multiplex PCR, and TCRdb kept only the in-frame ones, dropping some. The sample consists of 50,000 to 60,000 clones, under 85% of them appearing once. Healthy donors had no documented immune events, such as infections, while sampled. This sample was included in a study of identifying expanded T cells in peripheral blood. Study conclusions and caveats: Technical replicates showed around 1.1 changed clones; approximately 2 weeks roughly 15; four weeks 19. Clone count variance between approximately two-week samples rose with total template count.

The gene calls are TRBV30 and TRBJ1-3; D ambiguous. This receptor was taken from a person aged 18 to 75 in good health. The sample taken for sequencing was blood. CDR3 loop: CAWSLADGSSGNTIYF. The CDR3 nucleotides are TGTGCCTGGAGTCTAGCTGACGGGTCTTCTGGAAACACCATATATTTT. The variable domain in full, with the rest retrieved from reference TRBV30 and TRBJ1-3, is SQTIHQWPATLVQPVGSPLSLECTVEGTSNPNLYWYRQAAGRGLQLLFYSVGIGQISSEVPQNLSASRPQDRQFILSSKKLLLSDSGFYLCAWSLADGSSGNTIYFGEGSWLTVV.